These 32 T cell receptor beta chains share one sample of origin, sequenced in a study of cytomegalovirus exposure and HLA in healthy donors. PCR was performed using 60 Vbeta and 13 Jbeta primers. Repertoires were generated with immunoSEQ multiplex PCR, while TCRdb's copy carries only in-frame clones and drops some. In the table there are about 140,000 clones, roughly 79% of which are singletons. The sequenced sample consisted of PBMCs. These receptor sequences come from a middle-aged woman in good health and CMV-seronegative.

The chain couples TRBV19 to TRBJ2-5, with 11 bases matching TRBD2. Judging by the DNA end, TRBJ2-7 fits better; the J call may be wrong. Germline V CDR1 and CDR2: LNHDA, SQIVND (reference sequence). The CDR3 is 16 residues long. The CDR3, as DNA: TGTGCCAGTAGTATAGCCCCTGGACTAGCGGGCTACGAGCAGTACTTC. This gives the protein CASSIAPGLAGYEQYF.

This clone was detected a few times. The V gene is TRBV19, the J gene TRBJ1-2, with TRBD1 identical over 7 bases. Germline V gene lookup returns CDR1 LNHDA and CDR2 SQIVND (reference sequence). J lost 6 bases, V lost 1 base, and 5 bases had no gene match. There are 14 residues in the CDR3. The CDR3 is CASSIGTQGNGYTF. The CDR3 coding sequence is TGTGCCAGTAGTATAGGAACACAGGGGAATGGCTACACCTTC.

This clone was observed once. This sequence joins TRBV7-8 and TRBJ1-4, with unresolved D. CDR1 and CDR2 from the germline V gene are SGHVS and FQNEAQ. Trimming stripped 5 bases from V and 5 bases from J, with 6 bases between. The CDR3 loop spans 12 amino acids. Written as DNA, the CDR3 is TGTGCCAGCAGCCCCCAAAATGAAAAACTGTTTTTT. Amino acids: CASSPQNEKLFF.

The chain has TRBV18 and TRBJ1-1; no firm D call. This CDR3 has 15 amino acids. Germline assignment: CDR1 KGHSH and CDR2 LQKENI. Trimming took 0 bases from V and 1 from J, leaving 9 bases between them. Here the CDR3 DNA reads TGTGCCAGCTCACCACCGGAACAGAGGAACACTGAAGCTTTCTTT. Translating it yields CASSPPEQRNTEAFF.

The chain employs TRBV27 and TRBJ1-1, with D possibly being TRBD1 (6 bases). The CDR3 consists of 18 residues. Trimming removed 1 base at V and 1 base at J, with 19 bases between. Germline CDR1 MNHEY, CDR2 SMNVEV (reference sequence). The CDR3 DNA reads as TGTGCCAGCAGTTTATTGGCCCGACTAACAGGGCCGAACACTGAAGCTTTCTTT. It translates to CASSLLARLTGPNTEAFF.

Turning to this clone: This specimen includes other DNA sequences encoding the same CDR3. CDR3 protein: CASSPSGSSYNEQFF. The DNA for the CDR3 is TGTGCCAGCAGTCCCAGCGGGAGCTCCTACAATGAGCAGTTCTTC. The chain combines TRBV9 with TRBJ2-1, with TRBD2 matching 8 bases. Germline V CDR1 and CDR2: SGDLS, YYNGEE. The CDR3 runs 15 residues. V dropped 5 bases and J dropped 0; count of bases not matched to a gene: 4.

The DNA for the CDR3 is TGCGCCAGCAGCTTGGCTATAAGCGGGTTTGGCAATGAGCAGTTCTTC. It encodes CASSLAISGFGNEQFF. The chain carries TRBV5-1 and TRBJ2-1; the D gene is possibly TRBD2 (6 bases). CDR3 length: 16 amino acids. Deletions cut 0 bases from V and 6 bases from J, with 16 bases between. The germline CDR1 and CDR2 sequences are SGHRS and YFSETQ.

This chain joins TRBV2 and TRBJ1-5; D unclear. CDR3 length equals 14 residues. Trimming shortened V by 6 bases and J by 1 base, and 10 bases separated the two germline ends. The germline V gene has CDR1 SNHLY and CDR2 FYNNEI. The CDR3 nucleotides read TGTGCCAGCAGGAGGGAGAGGAGCAATCAGCCCCAGCATTTT. Amino acid sequence: CASRRERSNQPQHF. Filled out from reference TRBV2 and TRBJ1-5, the complete variable domain reads EPEVTQTPSHQVTQMGQEVILRCVPISNHLYFYWYRQILGQKVEFLVSFYNNEISEKSEIFDDQFSVERPDGSNFTLKIRSTKLEDSAMYFCASRRERSNQPQHFGDGTRLSIL.

The rearrangement uses TRBV28 and TRBJ2-3, with 14 bases that match TRBD2. Germline CDR1 is MDHEN and CDR2 is SYDVKM. Unmatched junction bases numbered 1, after V lost 3 bases and J lost 5 bases. There are 15 residues in the CDR3. The CDR3 DNA reads TGTGCCAGCAGTTTCGGACTAGCGGGAGGAGATACGCAGTATTTT. Protein: CASSFGLAGGDTQYF. The variable domain in full, with the rest retrieved from reference TRBV28 and TRBJ2-3, is DVKVTQSSRYLVKRTGEKVFLECVQDMDHENMFWYRQDPGLGLRLIYFSYDVKMKEKGDIPEGYSVSREKKERFSLILESASTNQTSMYLCASSFGLAGGDTQYFGPGTRLTVL.

This rearrangement joins TRBV28 to TRBJ2-2; 8 bases are shared with TRBD1. V shed 6 bases and J 6 bases; nucleotides not matched to a gene: 6. Germline CDR1 MDHEN, CDR2 SYDVKM. CDR3 size: 14 residues. CDR3 coding DNA: TGTGCCAGCAGGGACAGGGACAGCGCCGGGGAGCTGTTTTTT. It encodes CASRDRDSAGELFF.

This clone was recorded once. V and J are TRBV10-1 and TRBJ2-7, with D possibly TRBD2 on 6 matching bases. This CDR3 is 14 amino acids long. V gave up 3 bases and J gave up 2 bases, with 11 bases separating them. Per the germline V gene, CDR1 is WNHNN and CDR2 is SYGVQD (reference sequence). CDR3 sequence reads: CASSESGDPYEQYF. DNA of the CDR3: TGCGCCAGCAGTGAATCGGGGGACCCCTACGAGCAGTACTTC.

Details on this clone: This sample also contains other DNA sequences that code for the same CDR3. This chain's CDR3 is CASSLLGQGTTGELFF. CDR3 nucleotides: TGTGCCAGCAGCTTGTTGGGACAGGGAACCACCGGGGAGCTGTTTTTT. The rearrangement links TRBV5-4 to TRBJ2-2; TRBD1 matches at 9 bases. Unmatched junction bases numbered 5, after V lost 1 base and J lost 4 bases. The CDR3 covers 16 residues. Germline CDR1 is SGHNT and CDR2 is YYREEE (reference sequence).

The gene calls are TRBV15 and TRBJ2-1; 7 bases map to TRBD2. With V trimmed by 6 bases and J by 7 bases, 6 bases remained unmatched. Looked up from germline, CDR1 is LNHNV and CDR2 is YYDKDF (reference sequence). This CDR3 has 13 amino acids. The CDR3 loop reads CATSYPGGNEQFF. In nucleotides, the CDR3 is TGTGCCACCAGTTACCCGGGGGGAAATGAGCAGTTCTTC.

V gene TRBV19 combines with J gene TRBJ2-7; 7 bases are shared with TRBD2. This CDR3 comprises 13 residues. CDR1 and CDR2 (germline): LNHDA, SQIVND (reference sequence). V gave up 2 bases and J gave up 4 bases; unmatched junction bases: 2. The CDR3 DNA reads TGTGCCAGTAGTATATCAGCGGGATACGAGCAGTACTTC. This gives the protein CASSISAGYEQYF.

This rearrangement joins TRBV5-6 to TRBJ2-7, with 9 bases aligning to TRBD2. This CDR3 is 16 amino acids long. V dropped 3 bases and J dropped 3; count of bases not matched to a gene: 10. CDR1 and CDR2 from the germline V gene are SGHDT and YYEEEE. Written as DNA, the CDR3 is TGTGCCAGCAGCTCTATGACTAGCGGACTGAACTACGAGCAGTACTTC. It specifies CASSSMTSGLNYEQYF.

The J gene is TRBJ2-5, the V gene TRBV4-1; D possibly corresponds to TRBD2 (6 bases). Germline V CDR1 and CDR2: MGHRA, YSYEKL. This CDR3 region has 14 residues. V was shortened by 0 bases and J by 7 bases, with 12 bases between the two germline ends. CDR3: CASSQDGGVGTQYF. The CDR3 nucleotides are TGCGCCAGCAGCCAAGACGGGGGAGTGGGGACCCAGTACTTC.

This clone occurred a few times. The chain carries TRBV5-1 and TRBJ2-6; weak D call: TRBD2 (6 bases). Trimming shortened V by 0 bases and J by 0 bases, and 10 bases separated the two germline ends. Germline V gene sequence: CDR1 SGHRS, CDR2 YFSETQ. The CDR3 has 17 residues. DNA for the CDR3: TGCGCCAGCAGCTTGGCCCCGCGGGGCTCTGGGGCCAACGTCCTGACTTTC. The encoded protein is CASSLAPRGSGANVLTF.

The chain is built from TRBV7-9 and TRBJ2-7, with D maybe TRBD1 (5 bases). V was shortened by 1 base and J by 0 bases, with 10 bases between the two germline ends. The CDR3 extends over 15 amino acids. Germline V gene sequence: CDR1 SEHNR, CDR2 FQNEAQ (reference sequence). For the CDR3, the DNA is TGTGCCAGCAGCTTAGTGGGGCAGCGCTCCTACGAGCAGTACTTC. Residues: CASSLVGQRSYEQYF.

V and J are TRBV28 and TRBJ2-7; the match to TRBD2 covers 8 bases. The germline V gene encodes CDR1 MDHEN and CDR2 SYDVKM. The CDR3 has 15 amino acids. The J segment lost 1 base and the V segment lost 3 bases, leaving 5 bases of the junction unmatched. The CDR3 DNA reads TGTGCCAGCAGTTTGGGCCTAGCGGGTTCCTACGAGCAGTACTTC. Translated: CASSLGLAGSYEQYF.

The genes are TRBV7-2 and TRBJ1-3; 7 bases are shared with TRBD1. Germline CDR1 reads SGHTA; CDR2 reads FQGNSA. The CDR3 contains 16 residues. The ends lost 6 bases at V and 4 bases at J; junction bases unmatched: 12. The chain's CDR3 is CASSFRGTVTGNTIYF. CDR3 bases: TGTGCCAGCAGTTTTCGCGGGACAGTAACAGGAAACACCATATATTTT.

The chain combines TRBV4-3 with TRBJ2-3, with 7 positions matching TRBD2. Germline V gene sequence: CDR1 LGHNA, CDR2 YSLEER. This CDR3 is built from 13 residues. After removal of 1 base from V and 10 bases from J, the junction contained 5 bases not matched to a gene. The CDR3 DNA follows: TGCGCCAGCAGCCAAGGGGTTCGGGGGGCGCAGTATTTT. This sequence encodes CASSQGVRGAQYF.

This clone showed up just a few times. The chain has TRBV9 and TRBJ2-5, with TRBD1 identical over 11 bases. Trimming cost V 0 bases and J 7 bases; bases outside gene matches: 14. CDR1 SGDLS and CDR2 YYNGEE come from the germline V gene. The CDR3 covers 18 residues. CDR3 nucleotides: TGTGCCAGCAGCGTAGGGCCCCCGGGACAGGGGGGACTCGGGACCCAGTACTTC. It specifies CASSVGPPGQGGLGTQYF.

The chain carries TRBV5-1 and TRBJ2-2; tentatively, D is TRBD1 (7 bases). Trimming took 4 bases from V and 0 from J, leaving 13 bases between them. The germline V gene encodes CDR1 SGHRS and CDR2 YFSETQ. This CDR3 region has 16 residues. The CDR3: CASSEGAGSNTGELFF. CDR3 bases: TGCGCCAGCAGCGAGGGGGCGGGGTCGAACACCGGGGAGCTGTTTTTT.

The V gene is TRBV5-6, the J gene TRBJ1-1; 7 bases match TRBD1. The V segment lost 1 base and the J segment 4 bases; nucleotides outside the gene matches: 7. CDR1 and CDR2 (germline): SGHDT, YYEEEE. This CDR3 region has 15 residues. DNA for the CDR3: TGTGCCAGCAGCTTGTACAGGGGTGAGGTCACTGAAGCTTTCTTT. As protein: CASSLYRGEVTEAFF.

V and J are TRBV27 and TRBJ2-1, with 9 bases identical to TRBD2. Germline V gives CDR1 MNHEY, CDR2 SMNVEV (reference sequence). The CDR3 consists of 17 residues. The V gene end was trimmed by 2 bases and the J gene end by 7 bases; junction bases not matched to a gene: 12. The CDR3 spells CASSLISGTSLGNEQFF. The CDR3 DNA follows: TGTGCCAGCAGTTTAATTTCCGGGACTAGCCTGGGTAATGAGCAGTTCTTC.

V and J are TRBV18 and TRBJ2-1; no reliable D call. The CDR3 covers 12 residues. Germline lookup yields CDR1 KGHSH and CDR2 LQKENI. With 3 bases removed from V and 8 bases from J, the gap between germline ends came to 8 bases. The CDR3 loop reads CASSPIGYEQFF. DNA of the CDR3: TGTGCCAGCTCACCGATTGGCTATGAGCAGTTCTTC.

This clone was picked up a small number of times. V gene TRBV9 combines with J gene TRBJ2-3; D may be TRBD2 (5 bases). The germline V and J ends were trimmed by 2 bases and 0 bases, with 13 bases remaining between them. This CDR3 comprises 16 residues. Germline CDR1 is SGDLS and CDR2 is YYNGEE. CDR3 bases: TGTGCCAGCAGCGTTCCTTTGGACTCTAGCACAGATACGCAGTATTTT. Its translation: CASSVPLDSSTDTQYF.

The rearrangement joins TRBV7-8 to TRBJ1-1; no clear D gene. The CDR3 contains 13 residues. The germline V gene has CDR1 SGHVS and CDR2 FQNEAQ. The V gene lost 5 bases and the J gene lost 9 bases, with 16 bases spanning the gap. CDR3 in amino acids: CASSRTDGEQAFF. In DNA, the CDR3 is TGTGCCAGCAGCCGAACAGACGGCGAGCAAGCTTTCTTT.

The rearrangement links TRBV7-2 to TRBJ2-1; 9 bases line up with TRBD2. The V and J ends lost 1 base and 10 bases, in that order; junction bases with no gene match: 8. The CDR3 loop spans 15 amino acids. Germline loops: CDR1 SGHTA, CDR2 FQGNSA. The CDR3 nucleotides are TGTGCCAGCAGCTTAGGCGGGAGGGCCTCTCGGGAGCAGTTCTTC. Amino acids: CASSLGGRASREQFF.

The J gene is TRBJ2-7, the V gene TRBV28, with TRBD1 matching 8 bases. The trim removed 10 bases at V and 4 bases at J, leaving 6 bases unmatched. Germline V gives CDR1 MDHEN, CDR2 SYDVKM. The CDR3 loop spans 12 amino acids. The CDR3 DNA follows: TGTGCCACCGGGACAGGCACGTACGAGCAGTACTTC. Amino acids: CATGTGTYEQYF.

The chain joins TRBV11-3 to TRBJ2-7; 10 bases are shared with TRBD2. The J segment lost 5 bases and the V segment lost 5 bases, leaving 9 bases of the junction unmatched. This CDR3 contains 15 residues. The germline V gene has CDR1 SGHNT and CDR2 YENEEA. The CDR3 spells CASSSQAGGMDEQYF. The CDR3 bases are TGTGCCAGCAGCAGCCAAGCGGGAGGGATGGACGAGCAGTACTTC. The whole variable domain, filled in from reference TRBV11-3 and TRBJ2-7, reads EAGVVQSPRYKIIEKKQPVAFWCNPISGHNTLYWYLQNLGQGPELLIRYENEEAVDDSQLPKDRFSAERLKGVDSTLKIQPAELGDSAVYLCASSSQAGGMDEQYFGPGTRLTVT.

The chain recombines TRBV11-2 with TRBJ2-5; 7 bases are shared with TRBD1. The germline CDR1 and CDR2 sequences are SGHAT and FQNNGV. J gave up 4 bases and V 1 base, and 6 bases lay outside the gene matches. CDR3 length: 15 amino acids. The CDR3: CASSLGRDRAETQYF. CDR3 in DNA: TGTGCCAGCAGCTTAGGCCGTGACAGGGCAGAGACCCAGTACTTC.